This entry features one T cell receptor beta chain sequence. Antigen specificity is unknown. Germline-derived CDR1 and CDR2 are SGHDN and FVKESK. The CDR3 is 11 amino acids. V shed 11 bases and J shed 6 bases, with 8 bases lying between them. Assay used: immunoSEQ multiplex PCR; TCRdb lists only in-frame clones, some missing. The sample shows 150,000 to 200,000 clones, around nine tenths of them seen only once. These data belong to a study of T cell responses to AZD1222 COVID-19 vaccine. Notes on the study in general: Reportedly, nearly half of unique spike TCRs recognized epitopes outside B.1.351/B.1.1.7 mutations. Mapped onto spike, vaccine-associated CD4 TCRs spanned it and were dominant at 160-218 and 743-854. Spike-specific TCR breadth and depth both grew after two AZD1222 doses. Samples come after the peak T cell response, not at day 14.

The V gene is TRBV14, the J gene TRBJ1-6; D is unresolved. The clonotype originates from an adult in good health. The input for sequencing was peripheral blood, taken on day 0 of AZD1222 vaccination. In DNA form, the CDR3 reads TGTGCCGTTATCATTAATTCACCCCTCCACTTT. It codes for CAVIINSPLHF.